This T cell receptor beta chain was sequenced in a study of blood T cell repertoires in COVID-19. On the study more broadly: Both acute and convalescent COVID-19 samples were obtained from the United States, Italy and Spain. The cDNA or gDNA used as material had been derived from T cells, B-cell-depleted T cells, or PBMCs.

Trimming left V 0 bases short and J 10 bases short, with 10 bases between. Per germline, CDR1 SGHDN and CDR2 FVKESK. CDR3 length equals 14 residues. In the authors' methods: Quantification of nucleated cells was approximated via reference gene primer amplification. TCRdb's copy holds only in-frame clones and misses some; the assay was immunoSEQ multiplex PCR. V and J calls and clone size follow that table, whereas D and trimming were derived from the DNA. The table shows 400,000 or so clones, with around 89% occurring only once. Seattle-derived patients entered the study during active infection and were followed longitudinally. This clone came up a few times.

The sample comprised peripheral blood. The V call is TRBV14, the J call TRBJ1-6, with D perhaps TRBD1 (6 bases). This clonotype was sampled from a woman between 35 and 50 years old with COVID-19, enrolled during active disease. This CDR3 is CASSQEQGSSPLHF. For the CDR3, the DNA is TGTGCCAGCAGCCAAGAGCAGGGGTCCTCACCCCTCCACTTT.